This T cell receptor (beta chain) appears in the sequencing data of a study of blood T cell repertoires in COVID-19. In the source study's methods: Researchers report that nucleated cell counts were estimated from reference gene primer amplification. Libraries were prepared by immunoSEQ multiplex PCR; TCRdb keeps only in-frame clonotypes and omits some of them. That table is the source of V, J and clone size, and D and trimming were worked out from the DNA. Here the sample spans 100,000 to 120,000 clones, approximately 65% being singletons. Germline V CDR1 and CDR2: SGDLS, YYNGEE. The CDR3 covers 15 residues. Trimming cost V 4 bases and J 0 bases, with 13 bases left between them.

Sequences were obtained from peripheral blood. This chain links TRBV9 with TRBJ1-1, with D possibly being TRBD1 (5 bases). The clonotype was recovered from a woman aged 60-75 years with acute or convalescent COVID-19. The CDR3 here is CASSSGGVMNTEAFF. The CDR3 DNA reads TGTGCCAGCAGCTCCGGAGGGGTTATGAACACTGAAGCTTTCTTT.